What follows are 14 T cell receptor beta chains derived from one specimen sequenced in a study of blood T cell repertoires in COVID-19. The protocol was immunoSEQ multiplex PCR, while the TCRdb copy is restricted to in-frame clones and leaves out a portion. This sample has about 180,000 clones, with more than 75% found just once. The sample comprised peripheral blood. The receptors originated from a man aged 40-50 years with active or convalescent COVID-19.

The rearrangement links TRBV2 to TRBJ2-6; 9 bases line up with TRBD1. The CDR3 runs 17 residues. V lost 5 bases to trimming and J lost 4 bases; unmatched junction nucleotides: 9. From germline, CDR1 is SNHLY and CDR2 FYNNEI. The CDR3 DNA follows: TGTGCCAGCAGTCCCGGGACAGGGAGATCCGGGGCCAACGTCCTGACTTTC. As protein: CASSPGTGRSGANVLTF.

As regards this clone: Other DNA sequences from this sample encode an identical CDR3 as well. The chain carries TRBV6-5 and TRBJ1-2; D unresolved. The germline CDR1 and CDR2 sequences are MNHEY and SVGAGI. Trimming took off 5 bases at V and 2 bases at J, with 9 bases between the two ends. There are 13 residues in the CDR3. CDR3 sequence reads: CASSLDLNYGYTF. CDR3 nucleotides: TGTGCCAGCAGTCTGGACTTAAACTATGGCTACACCTTC.

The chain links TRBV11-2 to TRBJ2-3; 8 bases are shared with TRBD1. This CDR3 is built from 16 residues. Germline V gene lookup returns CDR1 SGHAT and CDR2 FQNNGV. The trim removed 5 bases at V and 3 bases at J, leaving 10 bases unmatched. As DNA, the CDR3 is TGTGCCAGCAGCCAAGCAGGGGGCGTGGGGACAGATACGCAGTATTTT. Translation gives CASSQAGGVGTDTQYF.

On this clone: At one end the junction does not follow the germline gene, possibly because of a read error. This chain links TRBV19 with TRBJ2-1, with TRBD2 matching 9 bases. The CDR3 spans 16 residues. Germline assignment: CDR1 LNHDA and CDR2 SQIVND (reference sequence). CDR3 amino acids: CASTIGFSGGYNEQFF. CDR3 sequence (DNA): TGTGCCAGTACTATAGGATTTAGCGGGGGCTACAATGAGCAGTTCTTC.

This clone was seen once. DNA for the CDR3: TGTGCCAGCAGCCCCGGACTACCCGGAGGGACCCAGTACTTC. It specifies CASSPGLPGGTQYF. The chain joins TRBV7-2 to TRBJ2-5, with D possibly being TRBD2 (6 bases). Trimming stripped 5 bases from V and 7 bases from J, with 17 bases between. This CDR3 contains 14 residues. Per the germline V gene, CDR1 is SGHTA and CDR2 is FQGNSA.

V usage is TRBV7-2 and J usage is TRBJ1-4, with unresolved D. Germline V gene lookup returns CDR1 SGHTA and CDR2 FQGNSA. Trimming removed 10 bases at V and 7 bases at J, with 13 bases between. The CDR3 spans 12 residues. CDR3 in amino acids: CAISQQPEKLFF. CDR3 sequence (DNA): TGTGCCATAAGTCAACAGCCTGAAAAACTGTTTTTT.

The CDR3 DNA is TGTGCCAGCAGCTTAGAAAGGAGATCACCCCTCCACTTT. Protein: CASSLERRSPLHF. This chain uses TRBV11-2 with TRBJ1-6; D gene ambiguous. The V end lost 0 bases, the J end lost 10 bases, and 7 bases lay between the germline ends. This CDR3 has 13 amino acids. Per the germline V gene, CDR1 is SGHAT and CDR2 is FQNNGV.

CDR3 DNA sequence: TGCGCCAGCAGTGAGGCCCCGGCGGACTATGGCTACACCTTC. Protein: CASSEAPADYGYTF. V gene TRBV10-1 combines with J gene TRBJ1-2; D is undetermined. This CDR3 spans 14 amino acids. Germline V CDR1 and CDR2: WNHNN, SYGVQD (reference sequence). The V and J ends lost 2 bases and 3 bases respectively, with 10 bases between them.

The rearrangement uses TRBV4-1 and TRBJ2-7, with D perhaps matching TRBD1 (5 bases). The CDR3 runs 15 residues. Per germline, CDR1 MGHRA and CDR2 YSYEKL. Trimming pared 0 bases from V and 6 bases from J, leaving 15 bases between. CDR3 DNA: TGCGCCAGCAGCCAAGATTTGAAGGGGATCCGCGAGCAGTACTTC. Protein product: CASSQDLKGIREQYF.

CDR3 in amino acids: CASSRDRGYNEQFF. As DNA, the CDR3 is TGTGCCAGCTCACGGGACAGGGGCTACAATGAGCAGTTCTTC. The V call is TRBV18, the J call TRBJ2-1; 10 bases agree with TRBD1. There are 14 residues in the CDR3. V shed 4 bases, J shed 3 bases, and the junction held 0 bases outside the gene matches. From germline, CDR1 is KGHSH and CDR2 LQKENI.

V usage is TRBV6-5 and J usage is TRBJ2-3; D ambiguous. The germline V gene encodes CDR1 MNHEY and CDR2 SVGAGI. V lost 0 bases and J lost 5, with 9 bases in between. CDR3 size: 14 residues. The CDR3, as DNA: TGTGCCAGCAGTTACTCTGCCCTAGTAGATACGCAGTATTTT. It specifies CASSYSALVDTQYF.

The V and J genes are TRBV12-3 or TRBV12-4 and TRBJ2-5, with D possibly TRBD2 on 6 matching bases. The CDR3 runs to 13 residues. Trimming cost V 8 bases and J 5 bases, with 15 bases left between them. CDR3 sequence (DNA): TGTGCCAGCCAGGGTGGAGGGATGGAGACCCAGTACTTC. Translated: CASQGGGMETQYF.

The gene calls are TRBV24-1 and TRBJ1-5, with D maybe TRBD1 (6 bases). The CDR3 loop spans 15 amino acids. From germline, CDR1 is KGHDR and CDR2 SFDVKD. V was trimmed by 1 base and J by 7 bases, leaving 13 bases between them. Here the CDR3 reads CATSDLGRGGQPQHF. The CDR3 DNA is TGTGCCACCAGTGATTTAGGCAGGGGTGGACAGCCCCAGCATTTT.

The CDR3 DNA is TGTGCCAGCAGCCAAGGGCCTACGCAGTATTTT. It encodes CASSQGPTQYF. The rearrangement uses TRBV4-2 and TRBJ2-3; no definite D call. Germline CDR1 reads LGHNA; CDR2 reads YNFKEQ. V gave up 1 base and J gave up 8 bases, with 4 bases separating them. The CDR3 has 11 residues.